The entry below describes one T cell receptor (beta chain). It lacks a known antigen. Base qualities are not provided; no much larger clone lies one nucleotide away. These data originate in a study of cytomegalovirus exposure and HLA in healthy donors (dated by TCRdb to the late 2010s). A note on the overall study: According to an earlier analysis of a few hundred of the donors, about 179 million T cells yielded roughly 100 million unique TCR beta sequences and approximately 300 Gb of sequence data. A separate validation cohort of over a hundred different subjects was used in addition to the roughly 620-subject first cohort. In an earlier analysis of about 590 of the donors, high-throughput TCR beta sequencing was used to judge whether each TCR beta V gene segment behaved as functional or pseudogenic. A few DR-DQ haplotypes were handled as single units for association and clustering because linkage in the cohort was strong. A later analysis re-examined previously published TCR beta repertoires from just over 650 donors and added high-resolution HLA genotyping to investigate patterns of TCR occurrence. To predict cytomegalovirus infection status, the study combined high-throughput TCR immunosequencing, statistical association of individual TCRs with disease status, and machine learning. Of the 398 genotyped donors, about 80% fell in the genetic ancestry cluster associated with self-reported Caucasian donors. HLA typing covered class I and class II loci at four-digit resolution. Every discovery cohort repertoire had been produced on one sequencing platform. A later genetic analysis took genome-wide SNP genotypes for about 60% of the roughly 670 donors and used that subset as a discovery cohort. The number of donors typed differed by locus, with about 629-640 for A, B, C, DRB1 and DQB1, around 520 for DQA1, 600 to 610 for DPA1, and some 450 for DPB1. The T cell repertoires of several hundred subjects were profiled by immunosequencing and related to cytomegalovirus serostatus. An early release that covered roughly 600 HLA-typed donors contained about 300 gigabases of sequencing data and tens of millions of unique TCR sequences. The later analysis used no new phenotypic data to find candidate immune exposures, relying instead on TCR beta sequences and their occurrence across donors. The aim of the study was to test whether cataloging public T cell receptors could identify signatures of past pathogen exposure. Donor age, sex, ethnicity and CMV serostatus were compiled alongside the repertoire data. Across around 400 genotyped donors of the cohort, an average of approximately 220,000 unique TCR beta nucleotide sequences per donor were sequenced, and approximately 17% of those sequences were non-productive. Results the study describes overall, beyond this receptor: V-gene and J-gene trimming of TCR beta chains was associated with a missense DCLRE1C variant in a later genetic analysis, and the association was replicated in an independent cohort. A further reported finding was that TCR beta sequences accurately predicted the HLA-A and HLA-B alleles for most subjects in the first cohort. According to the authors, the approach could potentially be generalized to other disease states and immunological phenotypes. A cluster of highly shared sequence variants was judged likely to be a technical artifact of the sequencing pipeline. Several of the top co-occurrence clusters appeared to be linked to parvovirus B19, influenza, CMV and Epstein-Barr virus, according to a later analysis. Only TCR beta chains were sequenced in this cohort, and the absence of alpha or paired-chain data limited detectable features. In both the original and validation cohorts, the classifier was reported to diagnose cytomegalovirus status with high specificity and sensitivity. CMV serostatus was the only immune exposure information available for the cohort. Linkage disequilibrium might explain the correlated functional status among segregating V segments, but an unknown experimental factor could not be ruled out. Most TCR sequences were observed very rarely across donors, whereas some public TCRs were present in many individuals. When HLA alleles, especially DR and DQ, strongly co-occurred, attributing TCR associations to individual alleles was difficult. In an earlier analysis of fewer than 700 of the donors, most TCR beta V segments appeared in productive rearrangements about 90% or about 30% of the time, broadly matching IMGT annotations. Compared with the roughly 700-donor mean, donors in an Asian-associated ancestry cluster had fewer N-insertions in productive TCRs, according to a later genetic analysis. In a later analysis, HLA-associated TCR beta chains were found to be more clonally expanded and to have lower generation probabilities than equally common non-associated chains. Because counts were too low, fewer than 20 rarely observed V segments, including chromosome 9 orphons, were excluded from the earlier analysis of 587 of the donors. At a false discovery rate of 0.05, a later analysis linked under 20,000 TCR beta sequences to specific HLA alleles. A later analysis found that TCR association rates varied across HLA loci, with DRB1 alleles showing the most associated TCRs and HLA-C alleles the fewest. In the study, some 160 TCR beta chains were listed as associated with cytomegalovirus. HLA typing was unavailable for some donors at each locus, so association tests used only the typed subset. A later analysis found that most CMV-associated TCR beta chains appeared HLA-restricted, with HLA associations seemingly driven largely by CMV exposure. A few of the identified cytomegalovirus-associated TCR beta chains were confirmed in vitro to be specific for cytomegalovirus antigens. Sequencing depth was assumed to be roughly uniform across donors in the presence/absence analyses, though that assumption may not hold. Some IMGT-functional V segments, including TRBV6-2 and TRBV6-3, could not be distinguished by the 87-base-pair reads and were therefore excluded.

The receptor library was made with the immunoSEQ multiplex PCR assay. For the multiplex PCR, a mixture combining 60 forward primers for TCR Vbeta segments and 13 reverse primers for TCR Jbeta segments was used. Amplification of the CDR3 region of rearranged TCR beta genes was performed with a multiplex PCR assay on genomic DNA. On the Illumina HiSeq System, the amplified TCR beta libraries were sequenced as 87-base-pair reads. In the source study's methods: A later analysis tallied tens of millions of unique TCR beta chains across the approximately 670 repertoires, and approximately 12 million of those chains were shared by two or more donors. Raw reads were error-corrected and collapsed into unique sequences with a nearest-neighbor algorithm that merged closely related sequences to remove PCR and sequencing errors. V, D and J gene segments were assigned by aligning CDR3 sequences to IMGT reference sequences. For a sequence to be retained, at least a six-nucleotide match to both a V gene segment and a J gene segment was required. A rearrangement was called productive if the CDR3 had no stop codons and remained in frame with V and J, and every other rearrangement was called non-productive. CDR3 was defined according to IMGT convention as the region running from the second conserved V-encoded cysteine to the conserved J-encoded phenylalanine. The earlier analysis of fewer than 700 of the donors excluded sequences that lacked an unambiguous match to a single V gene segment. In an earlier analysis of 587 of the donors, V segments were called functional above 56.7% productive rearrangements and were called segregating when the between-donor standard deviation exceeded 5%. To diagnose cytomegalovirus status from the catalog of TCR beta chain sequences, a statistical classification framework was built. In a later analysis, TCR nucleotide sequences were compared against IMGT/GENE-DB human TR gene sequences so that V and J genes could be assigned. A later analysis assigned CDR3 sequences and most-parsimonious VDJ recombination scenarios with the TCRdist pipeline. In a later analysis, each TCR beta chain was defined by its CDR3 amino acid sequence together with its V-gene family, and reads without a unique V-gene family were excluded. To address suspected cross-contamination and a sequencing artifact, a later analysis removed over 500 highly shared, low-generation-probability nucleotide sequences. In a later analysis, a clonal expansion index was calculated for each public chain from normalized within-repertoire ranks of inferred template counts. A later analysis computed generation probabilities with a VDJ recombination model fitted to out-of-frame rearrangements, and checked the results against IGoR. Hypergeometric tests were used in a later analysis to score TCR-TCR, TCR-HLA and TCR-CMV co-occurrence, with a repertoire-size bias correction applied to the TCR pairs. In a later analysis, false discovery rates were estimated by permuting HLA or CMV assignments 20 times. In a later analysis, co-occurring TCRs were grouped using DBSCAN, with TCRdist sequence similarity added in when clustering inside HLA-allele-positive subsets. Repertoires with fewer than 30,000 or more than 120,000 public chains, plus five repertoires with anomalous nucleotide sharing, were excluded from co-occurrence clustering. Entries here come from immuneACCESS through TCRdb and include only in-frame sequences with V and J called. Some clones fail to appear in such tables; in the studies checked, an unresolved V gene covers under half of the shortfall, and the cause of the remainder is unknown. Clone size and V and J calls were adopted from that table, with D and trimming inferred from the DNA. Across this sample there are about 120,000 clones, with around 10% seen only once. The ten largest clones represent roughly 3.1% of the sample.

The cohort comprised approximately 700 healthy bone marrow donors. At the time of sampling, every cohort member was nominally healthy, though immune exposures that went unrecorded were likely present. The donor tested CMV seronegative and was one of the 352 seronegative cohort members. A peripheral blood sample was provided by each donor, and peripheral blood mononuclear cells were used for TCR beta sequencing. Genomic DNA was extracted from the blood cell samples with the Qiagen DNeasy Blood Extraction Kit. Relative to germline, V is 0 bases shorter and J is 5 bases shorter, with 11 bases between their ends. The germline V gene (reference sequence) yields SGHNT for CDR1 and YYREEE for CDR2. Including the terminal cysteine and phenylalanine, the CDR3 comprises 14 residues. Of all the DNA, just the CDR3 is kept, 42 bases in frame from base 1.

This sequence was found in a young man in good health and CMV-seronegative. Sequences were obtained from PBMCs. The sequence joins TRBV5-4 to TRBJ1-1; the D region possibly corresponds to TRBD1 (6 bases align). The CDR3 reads CASSLGAGDTEAFF. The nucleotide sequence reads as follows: TGTGCCAGCAGCTTGGGGGCAGGGGATACTGAAGCTTTCTTT.